The 2 T cell receptor beta chains presented below share a single source sample, sequenced in a study of blood T cell repertoires in COVID-19. Only in-frame clones appear in the TCRdb table, and some are missing; sequencing was by immunoSEQ multiplex PCR. The table includes around 450,000 clones, roughly nine tenths detected once. Source material: PBMCs or T cells enriched from blood (not recorded which). These receptors all stem from a woman in her late teens or twenties with acute COVID-19.

The chain carries TRBV27 and TRBJ2-5, with TRBD1 matching over 9 bases. The CDR3 sequence is 15 residues long. Trimming at V came to 1 base and at J to 5 bases, leaving 5 bases not matched to a gene. CDR1 MNHEY and CDR2 SMNVEV come from the germline V gene (reference sequence). The CDR3 protein is CASSLLGQGGETQYF. The CDR3 DNA reads as TGTGCCAGCAGTTTATTGGGACAGGGTGGGGAGACCCAGTACTTC.

The rearrangement uses TRBV13 and TRBJ2-3, with 11 bases lining up with TRBD2. V lost 5 bases, J lost 3 bases, and 10 bases stayed unmatched. The CDR3 runs to 17 residues. Germline CDR1 PRHDT, CDR2 FYEKMQ (reference sequence). The CDR3 sequence: CASSHIISGGATDTQYF. In nucleotides, the CDR3 is TGTGCCAGCAGCCACATCATTAGCGGGGGGGCTACAGATACGCAGTATTTT.